This paragraph covers one TCR beta chain sequence. Its antigen is unknown. At a deep level, the assay was run. Profiling relied on immunoSEQ multiplex PCR, and the TCRdb table lists in-frame clones only, not all of them. Here the sample spans 2.3 million or so clones, just over 90% being singletons. This entry is derived from a study of shared clonotypes between healthy human individuals. Across the whole study: Donor ages ranged 18 to 49 years: two women, three men. General observations from the study: Among the subsets, naive ones generally showed larger estimated richness than memory ones.

The trim removed 5 bases at V and 2 bases at J, leaving 10 bases unmatched. The CDR3 length is 16 residues. Per the germline V gene, CDR1 is SGHTA and CDR2 is FQGTGA. This receptor was identified in a man between 18 and 35 years old in good health. Some clones in this sample may be carry-over from other donors' samples. The chain carries TRBV7-3 and TRBJ2-5, with TRBD2 identical over 8 bases. The sequencing input was naive CD4+ T cells from PBMCs. The sample's subset: CD45RA+ positively selected. The CDR3 protein is CASSPLGSGTQETQYF. The DNA of the CDR3 is TGTGCCAGCAGCCCGTTAGGTAGCGGGACTCAAGAGACCCAGTACTTC.